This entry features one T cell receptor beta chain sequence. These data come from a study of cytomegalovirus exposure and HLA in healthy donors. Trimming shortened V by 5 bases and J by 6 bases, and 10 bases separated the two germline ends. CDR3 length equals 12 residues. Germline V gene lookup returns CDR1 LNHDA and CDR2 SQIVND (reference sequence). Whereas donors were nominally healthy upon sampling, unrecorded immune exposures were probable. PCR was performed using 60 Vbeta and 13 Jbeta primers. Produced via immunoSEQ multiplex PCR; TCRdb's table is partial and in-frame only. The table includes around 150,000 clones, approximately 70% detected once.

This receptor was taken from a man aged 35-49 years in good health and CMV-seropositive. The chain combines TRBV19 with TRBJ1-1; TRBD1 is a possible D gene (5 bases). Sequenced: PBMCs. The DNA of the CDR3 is TGTGCCAGTAGTCTCAGGGCCTCTGAAGCTTTCTTT. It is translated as CASSLRASEAFF.